This is a list of T cell receptor beta chains from one sample in a study of technical replicates of blood from a handful of donors. Only in-frame clones appear in the TCRdb table, and some are missing; sequencing was by immunoSEQ multiplex PCR. Altogether nearly 70,000 clones are present, 92% being singletons, with the ten largest covering approximately 0.4%. Sequenced material: T cells isolated from PBMCs. The receptors shown here come from a human donor in good health. Both conserved end residues are part of each CDR3. The D gene is left open where the match is weak. The size field is filled for only some rows; it gives once, few, many or a size class.

clone_size: -; v_call: TRBV7-8; d_call: -; j_call: TRBJ2-1; cdr3_aa: CASSHNRDFYNEQFF; cdr3_nt: TGTGCCAGCAGCCATAATAGGGACTTTTACAATGAGCAGTTCTTC
clone_size: -; v_call: TRBV2; d_call: -; j_call: TRBJ1-6; cdr3_aa: CASNGFMTWPLHF; cdr3_nt: TGTGCCAGCAATGGGTTCATGACTTGGCCCCTCCACTTT
clone_size: -; v_call: TRBV6-5; d_call: TRBD1; j_call: TRBJ2-2; cdr3_aa: CASSPGTGEFGELFF; cdr3_nt: TGTGCCAGCAGCCCCGGGACAGGGGAGTTCGGGGAGCTGTTTTTT
clone_size: -; v_call: TRBV5-1; d_call: TRBD2; j_call: TRBJ2-7; cdr3_aa: CASFGAGGGEQYF; cdr3_nt: TGCGCCAGCTTCGGAGCGGGAGGTGGGGAGCAGTACTTC
clone_size: -; v_call: TRBV30; d_call: -; j_call: TRBJ1-1; cdr3_aa: CAWSVNGAVAFF; cdr3_nt: TGTGCCTGGAGTGTGAATGGGGCGGTGGCTTTCTTT
clone_size: once; v_call: TRBV7-8; d_call: TRBD2; j_call: TRBJ2-5; cdr3_aa: CASSFGGVTTQYF; cdr3_nt: TGTGCCAGCAGCTTTGGGGGGGTTACGACCCAGTACTTC
clone_size: -; v_call: TRBV30; d_call: TRBD2; j_call: TRBJ2-3; cdr3_aa: CAWSVLVPTSGSTDTQYF; cdr3_nt: TGTGCCTGGAGTGTACTGGTCCCTACTAGCGGGTCCACAGATACGCAGTATTTT
clone_size: -; v_call: TRBV4-3; d_call: -; j_call: TRBJ1-4; cdr3_aa: CASSPTSATNEKLFF; cdr3_nt: TGCGCCAGCAGCCCGACTAGCGCAACTAATGAAAAACTGTTTTTT
clone_size: few; v_call: TRBV19; d_call: TRBD2; j_call: TRBJ2-7; cdr3_aa: CASSMGTRLGEQYF; cdr3_nt: TGTGCCAGTAGTATGGGGACTAGATTGGGAGAGCAGTACTTC
clone_size: -; v_call: TRBV9; d_call: TRBD2; j_call: TRBJ2-7; cdr3_aa: CASSAIAGEGYEQYF; cdr3_nt: TGTGCCAGCAGCGCGATAGCGGGAGAAGGTTACGAGCAGTACTTC
clone_size: -; v_call: TRBV19; d_call: -; j_call: TRBJ1-5; cdr3_aa: CASSITGNQPQHF; cdr3_nt: TGTGCCAGTAGTATCACAGGGAATCAGCCCCAGCATTTT
clone_size: -; v_call: TRBV9; d_call: -; j_call: TRBJ2-3; cdr3_aa: CASIGGEDTQYF; cdr3_nt: TGTGCCAGCATTGGAGGAGAAGATACGCAGTATTTT
clone_size: -; v_call: TRBV29-1; d_call: -; j_call: TRBJ2-3; cdr3_aa: CSVELDTGTDTQYF; cdr3_nt: TGCAGCGTTGAATTGGACACCGGCACAGATACGCAGTATTTT
clone_size: -; v_call: TRBV27; d_call: -; j_call: TRBJ2-6; cdr3_aa: CASSWGSSGANVLTF; cdr3_nt: TGTGCCAGCAGTTGGGGCAGCTCTGGGGCCAACGTCCTGACTTTC
clone_size: -; v_call: TRBV7-9; d_call: TRBD1; j_call: TRBJ2-1; cdr3_aa: CASSGQEYEQFF; cdr3_nt: TGTGCCAGCAGCGGACAGGAATATGAGCAGTTCTTC
clone_size: -; v_call: TRBV7-3; d_call: -; j_call: TRBJ1-1; cdr3_aa: CASSLNRQGNTEAFF; cdr3_nt: TGTGCCAGCAGCTTAAATCGGCAGGGGAACACTGAAGCTTTCTTT
clone_size: -; v_call: TRBV5-4; d_call: TRBD2; j_call: TRBJ2-1; cdr3_aa: CASSLYRLADNEQFF; cdr3_nt: TGTGCCAGCAGCTTGTACAGGCTAGCGGACAATGAGCAGTTCTTC
clone_size: -; v_call: TRBV5-6; d_call: TRBD1; j_call: TRBJ1-4; cdr3_aa: CASSLGGQTNEKLFF; cdr3_nt: TGTGCCAGCAGCTTGGGGGGACAGACTAATGAAAAACTGTTTTTT
clone_size: -; v_call: TRBV29-1; d_call: -; j_call: TRBJ2-1; cdr3_aa: CSVSLHNEQFF; cdr3_nt: TGCAGCGTTTCTCTCCACAATGAGCAGTTCTTC